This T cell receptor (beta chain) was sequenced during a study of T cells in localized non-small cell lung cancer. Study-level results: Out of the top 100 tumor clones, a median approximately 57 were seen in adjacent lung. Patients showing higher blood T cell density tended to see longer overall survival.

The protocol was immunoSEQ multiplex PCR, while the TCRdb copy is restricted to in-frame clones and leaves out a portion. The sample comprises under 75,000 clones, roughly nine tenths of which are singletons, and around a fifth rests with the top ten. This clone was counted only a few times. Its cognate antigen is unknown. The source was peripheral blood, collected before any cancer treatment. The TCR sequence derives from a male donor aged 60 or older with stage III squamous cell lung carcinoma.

CDR3 sequence: CASSLQPVSDTQYF. DNA of the CDR3: TGTGCCAGCAGCTTGCAGCCTGTCTCAGATACGCAGTATTTT. This rearrangement joins TRBV7-8 to TRBJ2-3; no clear D. The CDR3 length is 14 residues. Germline V CDR1 and CDR2: SGHVS, FQNEAQ. Trimming removed 3 bases from V and 4 bases from J, with 11 bases in between.